This T cell receptor (beta chain) was observed in a study of cytomegalovirus exposure and HLA in healthy donors. Study-wide results and caveats: It was likely that a cluster of highly shared sequence variants was a sequencing artifact.

PCR amplification relied on 60 Vbeta primers (plus 13 Jbeta primers). The assay was immunoSEQ multiplex PCR, and TCRdb's table has in-frame clones only and misses some. This table holds 95,000 to 150,000 clones, around 66% found once. Comment on this clone: Its antigen remains unidentified.

V was cut by 6 bases and J by 2 bases, with 10 bases left in between. Germline assignment: CDR1 LNHDA and CDR2 SQIVND (reference sequence). The CDR3 is made up of 14 amino acids. The TCR originated in a woman between 40 and 50 years old in good health and CMV-seropositive. V usage is TRBV19 and J usage is TRBJ2-2, with D tentatively TRBD2 (6 bases). Sequencing was performed on PBMCs. CDR3 DNA: TGTGCCAGTAGAGCGGGCCTAAACACCGGGGAGCTGTTTTTT. Protein product: CASRAGLNTGELFF.